The source of this T cell receptor (beta chain) is a study of T-cell reconstitution after alpha-beta-depleted transplantation in children. Findings of the study overall: At day 60, the high TCRbeta diversity found in some patients originated from recipient T cells and thymic progenitors that had survived. Where alpha-beta T cells came from about two months after transplant was reportedly several hundred expanded graft clones. Among T cells one year after transplant, newly produced cells accounted for most counts and diversity.

This clonotype occurred many times. Its target is unknown. The TCRbeta library was prepared with unique molecular identifiers. TCRdb called the PCR reads again in MiXCR, with one record for every CDR3 protein. This table has around 17,000 distinct CDR3 sequences, about 5% appearing once. Trimming took 6 bases from V and 4 from J; bases not matched to a gene: 13. The CDR3 loop spans 15 amino acids. The germline V gene encodes CDR1 SQVTM and CDR2 ANQGSEA. The V gene is TRBV29-1, the J gene TRBJ1-1; 8 bases match TRBD1. The TCR was taken from a boy younger than 18 with acute lymphoblastic leukemia, due to receive a stem cell transplant. Source: PBMCs, taken before TCRalphabeta/CD19-depleted stem cell transplant. CDR3 DNA sequence: TGCAGCGTCCCCGGACAGGGAATTGTACGCACTGAAGCTTTCTTT. This gives the protein CSVPGQGIVRTEAFF.